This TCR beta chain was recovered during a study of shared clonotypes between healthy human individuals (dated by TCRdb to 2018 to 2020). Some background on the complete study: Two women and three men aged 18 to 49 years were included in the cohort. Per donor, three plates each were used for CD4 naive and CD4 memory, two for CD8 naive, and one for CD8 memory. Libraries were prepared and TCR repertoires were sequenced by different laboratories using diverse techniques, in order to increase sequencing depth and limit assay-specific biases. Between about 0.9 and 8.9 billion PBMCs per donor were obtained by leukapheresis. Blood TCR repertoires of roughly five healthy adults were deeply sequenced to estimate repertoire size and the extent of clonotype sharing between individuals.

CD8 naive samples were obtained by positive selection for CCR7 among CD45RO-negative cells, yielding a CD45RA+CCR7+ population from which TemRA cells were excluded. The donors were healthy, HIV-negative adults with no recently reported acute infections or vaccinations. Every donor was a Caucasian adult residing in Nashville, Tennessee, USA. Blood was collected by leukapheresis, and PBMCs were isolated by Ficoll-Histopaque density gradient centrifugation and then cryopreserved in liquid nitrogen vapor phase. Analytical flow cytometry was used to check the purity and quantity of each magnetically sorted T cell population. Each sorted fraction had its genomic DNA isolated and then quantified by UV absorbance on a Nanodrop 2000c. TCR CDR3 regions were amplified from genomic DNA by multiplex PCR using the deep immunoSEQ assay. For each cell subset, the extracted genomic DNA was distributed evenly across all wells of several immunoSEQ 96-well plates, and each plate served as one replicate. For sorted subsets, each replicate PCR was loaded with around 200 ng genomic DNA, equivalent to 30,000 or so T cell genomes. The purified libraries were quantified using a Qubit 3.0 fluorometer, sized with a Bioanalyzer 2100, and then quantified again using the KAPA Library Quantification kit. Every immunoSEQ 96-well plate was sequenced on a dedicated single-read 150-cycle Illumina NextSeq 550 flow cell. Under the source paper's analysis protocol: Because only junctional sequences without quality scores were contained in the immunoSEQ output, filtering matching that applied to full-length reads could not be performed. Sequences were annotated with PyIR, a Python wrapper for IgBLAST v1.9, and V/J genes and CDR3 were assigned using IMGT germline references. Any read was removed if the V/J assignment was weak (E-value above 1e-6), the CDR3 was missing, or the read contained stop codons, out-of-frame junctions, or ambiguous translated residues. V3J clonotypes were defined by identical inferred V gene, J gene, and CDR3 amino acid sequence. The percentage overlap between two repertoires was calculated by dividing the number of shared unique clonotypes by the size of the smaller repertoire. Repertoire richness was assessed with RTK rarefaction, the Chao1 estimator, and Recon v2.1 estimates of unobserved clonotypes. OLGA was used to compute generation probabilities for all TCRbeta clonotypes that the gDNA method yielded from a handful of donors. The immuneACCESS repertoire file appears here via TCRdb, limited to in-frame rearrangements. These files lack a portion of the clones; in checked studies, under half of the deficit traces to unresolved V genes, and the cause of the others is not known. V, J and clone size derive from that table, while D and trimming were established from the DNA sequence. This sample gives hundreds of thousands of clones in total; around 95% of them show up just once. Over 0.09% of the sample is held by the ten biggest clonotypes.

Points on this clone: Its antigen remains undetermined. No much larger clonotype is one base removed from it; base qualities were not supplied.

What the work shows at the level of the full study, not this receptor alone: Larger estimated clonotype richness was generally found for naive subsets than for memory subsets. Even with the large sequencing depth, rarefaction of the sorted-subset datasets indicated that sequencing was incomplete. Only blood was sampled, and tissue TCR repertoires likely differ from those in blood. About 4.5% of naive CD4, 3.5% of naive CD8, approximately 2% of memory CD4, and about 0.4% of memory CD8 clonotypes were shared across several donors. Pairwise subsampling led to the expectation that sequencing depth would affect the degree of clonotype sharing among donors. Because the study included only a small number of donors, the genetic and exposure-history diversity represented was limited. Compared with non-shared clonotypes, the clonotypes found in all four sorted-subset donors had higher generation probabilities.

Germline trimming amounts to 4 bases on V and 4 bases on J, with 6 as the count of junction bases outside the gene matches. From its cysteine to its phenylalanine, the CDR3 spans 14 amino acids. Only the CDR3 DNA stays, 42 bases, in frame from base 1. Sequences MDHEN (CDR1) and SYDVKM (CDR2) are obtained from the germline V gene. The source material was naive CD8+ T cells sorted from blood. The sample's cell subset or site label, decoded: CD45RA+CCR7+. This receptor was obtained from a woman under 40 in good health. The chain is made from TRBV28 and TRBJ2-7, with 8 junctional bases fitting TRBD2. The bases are TGTGCCAGCAGTTCCATAGCGGGAACGTACGAGCAGTACTTC. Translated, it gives CASSSIAGTYEQYF. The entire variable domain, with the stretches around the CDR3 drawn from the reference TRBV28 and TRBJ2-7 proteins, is DVKVTQSSRYLVKRTGEKVFLECVQDMDHENMFWYRQDPGLGLRLIYFSYDVKMKEKGDIPEGYSVSREKKERFSLILESASTNQTSMYLCASSSIAGTYEQYFGPGTRLTVT.